This TCR beta chain emerged from a study of cytomegalovirus exposure and HLA in healthy donors. Findings and caveats of the study: V segments that were indistinguishable, TRBV6-2 and TRBV6-3 among them, were omitted from analysis.

The CDR3 extends over 14 amino acids. The germline V and J ends were trimmed by 4 bases and 4 bases, with 13 bases remaining between them. The germline V gene encodes CDR1 SEHNR and CDR2 FQNEAQ (reference sequence). Worth noting for this clone: Its antigen is not known.

The PCR was carried out with 60 Vbeta primers and 13 Jbeta primers. As handled by the study authors: Later work found approximately 87 million unique TCR beta chains, with about 10 million shared. Method: immunoSEQ multiplex PCR; TCRdb's copy keeps in-frame clones and lacks some. Clone size and V and J calls were adopted from that table, with D and trimming inferred from the DNA. The sample holds 75,000 to 100,000 clones; about four fifths are singletons and the top ten take 11% to 15%. Input material: PBMCs. The TCR was taken from a woman in her seventies in good health and CMV-seropositive. The V and J genes are TRBV7-9 and TRBJ1-1, with no clear D. Here the CDR3 reads CASSSLDRGTEAFF. Written as DNA, the CDR3 is TGTGCCAGCAGCTCTTTAGACCGGGGCACTGAAGCTTTCTTT. Full variable domain (missing parts from reference TRBV7-9 and TRBJ1-1): DTGVSQNPRHKITKRGQNVTFRCDPISEHNRLYWYRQTLGQGPEFLTYFQNEAQLEKSRLLSDRFSAERPKGSFSTLEIQRTEQGDSAMYLCASSSLDRGTEAFFGQGTRLTVV.